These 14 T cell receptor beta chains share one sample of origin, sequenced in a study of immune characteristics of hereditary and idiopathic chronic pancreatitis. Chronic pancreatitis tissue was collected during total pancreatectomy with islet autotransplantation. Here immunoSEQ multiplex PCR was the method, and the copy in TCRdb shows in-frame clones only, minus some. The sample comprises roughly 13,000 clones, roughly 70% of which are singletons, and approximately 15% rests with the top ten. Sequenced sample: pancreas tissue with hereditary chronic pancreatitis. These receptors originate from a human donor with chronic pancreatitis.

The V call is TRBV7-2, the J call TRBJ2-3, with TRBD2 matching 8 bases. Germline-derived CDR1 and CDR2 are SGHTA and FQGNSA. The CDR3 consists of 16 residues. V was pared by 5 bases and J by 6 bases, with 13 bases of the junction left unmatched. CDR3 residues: CASSPRLGLVADTQYF. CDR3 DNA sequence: TGTGCCAGCAGCCCAAGGTTGGGACTAGTGGCCGATACGCAGTATTTT.

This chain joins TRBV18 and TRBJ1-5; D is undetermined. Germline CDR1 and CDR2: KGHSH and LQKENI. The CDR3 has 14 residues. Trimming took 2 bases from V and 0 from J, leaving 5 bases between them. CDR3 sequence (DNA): TGTGCCAGCTCACCAGAGCATAGCAATCAGCCCCAGCATTTT. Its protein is CASSPEHSNQPQHF.

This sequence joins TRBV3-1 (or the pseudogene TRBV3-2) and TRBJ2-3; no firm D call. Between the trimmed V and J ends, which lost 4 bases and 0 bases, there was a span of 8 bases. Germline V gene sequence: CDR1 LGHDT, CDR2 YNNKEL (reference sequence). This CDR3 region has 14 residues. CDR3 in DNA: TGTGCCAGCAGCCCGATGGCTAGCACAGATACGCAGTATTTT. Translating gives CASSPMASTDTQYF.

The CDR3 region is CASSWGAGRYF. The CDR3 DNA reads as TGTGCCAGCAGTTGGGGCGCGGGAAGGTACTTC. This chain links TRBV6-1 with TRBJ2-4; D is possibly TRBD2 (6 bases). Germline CDR1 reads MNHNS; CDR2 reads SASEGT. Trimming left V 5 bases short and J 15 bases short, with 14 bases between. The CDR3 spans 11 residues.

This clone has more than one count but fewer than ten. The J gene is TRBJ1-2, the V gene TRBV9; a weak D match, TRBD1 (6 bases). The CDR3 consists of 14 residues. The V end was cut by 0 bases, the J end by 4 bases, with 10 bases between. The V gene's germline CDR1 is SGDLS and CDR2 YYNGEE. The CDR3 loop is CASSVVGGPYGYTF. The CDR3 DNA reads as TGTGCCAGCAGCGTAGTCGGGGGGCCCTATGGCTACACCTTC.

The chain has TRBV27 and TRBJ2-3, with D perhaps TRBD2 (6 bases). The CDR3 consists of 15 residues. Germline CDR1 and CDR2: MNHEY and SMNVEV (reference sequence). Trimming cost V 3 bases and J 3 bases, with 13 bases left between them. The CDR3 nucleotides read TGTGCCAGCAGTTTCGGCGGGGTACGGACAGATACGCAGTATTTT. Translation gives CASSFGGVRTDTQYF.

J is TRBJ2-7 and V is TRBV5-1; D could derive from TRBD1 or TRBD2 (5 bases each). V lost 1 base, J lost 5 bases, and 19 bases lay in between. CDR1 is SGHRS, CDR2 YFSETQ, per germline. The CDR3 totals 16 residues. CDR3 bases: TGCGCCAGCAGCTTGAATTTACGTCTGGGGGACGACGAGCAGTACTTC. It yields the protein CASSLNLRLGDDEQYF.

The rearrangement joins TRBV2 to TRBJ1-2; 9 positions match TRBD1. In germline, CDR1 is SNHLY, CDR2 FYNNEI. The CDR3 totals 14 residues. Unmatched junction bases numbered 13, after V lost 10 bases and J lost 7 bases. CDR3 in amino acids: CANKPTGGVVGYTF. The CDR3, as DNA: TGTGCCAACAAACCGACAGGGGGAGTAGTTGGCTACACCTTC.

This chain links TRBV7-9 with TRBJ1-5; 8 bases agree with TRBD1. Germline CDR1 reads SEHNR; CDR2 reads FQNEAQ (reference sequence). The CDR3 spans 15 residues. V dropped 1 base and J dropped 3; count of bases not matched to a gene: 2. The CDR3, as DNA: TGTGCCAGCAGCTTAGGGGGACAGGCCAATCAGCCCCAGCATTTT. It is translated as CASSLGGQANQPQHF.

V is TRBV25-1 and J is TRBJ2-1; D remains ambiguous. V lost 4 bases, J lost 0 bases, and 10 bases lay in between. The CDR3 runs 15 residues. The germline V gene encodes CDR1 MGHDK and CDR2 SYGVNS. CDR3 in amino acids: CASSAMASSYNEQFF. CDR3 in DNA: TGTGCCAGCAGTGCGATGGCGAGCTCCTACAATGAGCAGTTCTTC.

The CDR3 loop is CSVARANEQFF. The DNA of the CDR3 is TGCAGCGTTGCTAGGGCCAATGAGCAGTTCTTC. The genes are TRBV29-1 and TRBJ2-1; D gene unclear. This CDR3 region has 11 residues. V was shortened by 4 bases and J by 6 bases, with 7 bases between the two germline ends. Germline V gene data show CDR1 as SQVTM and CDR2 as ANQGSEA.

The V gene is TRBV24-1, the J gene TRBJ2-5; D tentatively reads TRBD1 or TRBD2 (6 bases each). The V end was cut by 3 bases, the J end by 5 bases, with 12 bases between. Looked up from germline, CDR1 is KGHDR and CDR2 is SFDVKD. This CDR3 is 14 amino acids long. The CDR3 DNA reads TGTGCCACCAGTGATAGTAGAGGGGGGGAGACCCAGTACTTC. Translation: CATSDSRGGETQYF.

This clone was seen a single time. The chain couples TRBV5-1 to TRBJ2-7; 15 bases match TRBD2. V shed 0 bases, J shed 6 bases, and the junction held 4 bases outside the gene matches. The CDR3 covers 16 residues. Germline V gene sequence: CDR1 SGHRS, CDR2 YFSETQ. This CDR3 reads CASSLEGTSGRTEQYF. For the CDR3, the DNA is TGCGCCAGCAGCTTGGAAGGGACTAGCGGGAGGACCGAGCAGTACTTC.

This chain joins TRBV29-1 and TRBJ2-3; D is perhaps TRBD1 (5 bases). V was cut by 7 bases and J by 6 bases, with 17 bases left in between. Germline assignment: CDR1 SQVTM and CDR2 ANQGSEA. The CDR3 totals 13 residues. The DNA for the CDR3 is TGCAGCGGAAACTCAGGGATTTGGGATACGCAGTATTTT. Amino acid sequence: CSGNSGIWDTQYF.